The clone carrying this T cell receptor beta chain was counted only a few times. The data derive from a study of T-cell memory formation after mild COVID-19. Looking at the study overall: In these data, TCR clusters were largely donor specific.

With 2 bases removed from V and 7 bases from J, the gap between germline ends came to 18 bases. The CDR3 spans 16 residues. Germline assignment: CDR1 KGHDR and CDR2 SFDVKD. The TCR alpha and TCR beta cDNA libraries, bearing sample barcodes and UMIs, were generated by 5'RACE using constant-segment primers. TCRdb called the 5' RACE reads again in MiXCR, with one record for every CDR3 protein. The sample consists of about 390,000 distinct CDR3 sequences, approximately 15% of them appearing once. Sequencing was performed on PBMCs or a T cell subset sorted from them (not recorded which). The sequence was obtained from a man aged 18 to 29 who had mild COVID-19 (a few samples of this study predate the infection). Cell type and time point are not known. The V gene is TRBV24-1, the J gene TRBJ2-3; the D gene is possibly TRBD2 (5 bases). The chain's CDR3 is CATSDSSSRKRYTQYF. CDR3 sequence (DNA): TGTGCCACCAGTGATTCCTCTAGCAGAAAACGGTATACGCAGTATTTT.